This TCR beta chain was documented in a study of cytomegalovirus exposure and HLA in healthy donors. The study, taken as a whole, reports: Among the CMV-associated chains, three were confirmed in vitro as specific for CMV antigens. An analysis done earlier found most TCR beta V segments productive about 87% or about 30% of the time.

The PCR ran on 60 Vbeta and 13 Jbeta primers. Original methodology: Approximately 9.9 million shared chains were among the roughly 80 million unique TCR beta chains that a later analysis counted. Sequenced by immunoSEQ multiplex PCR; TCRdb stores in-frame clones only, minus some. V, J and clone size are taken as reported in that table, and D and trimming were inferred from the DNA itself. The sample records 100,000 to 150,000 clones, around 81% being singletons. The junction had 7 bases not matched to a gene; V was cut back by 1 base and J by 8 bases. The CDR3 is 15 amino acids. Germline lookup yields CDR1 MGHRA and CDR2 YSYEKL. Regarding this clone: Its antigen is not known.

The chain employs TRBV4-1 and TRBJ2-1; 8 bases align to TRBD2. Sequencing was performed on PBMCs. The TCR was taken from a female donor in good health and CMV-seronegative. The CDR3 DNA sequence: TGCGCCAGCAGCCAAGTAACGGGGGGGCGCGATGAGCAGTTCTTC. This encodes CASSQVTGGRDEQFF.